The T cell receptor (beta chain) described here comes from a study of post-analysis software for immune sequencing data. About the research overall: Recorded disease courses covered relapsing-remitting, secondary progressive and progressive-relapsing multiple sclerosis. Some patients had no subtype annotation. Overall study results and limits: Patients used a few TRBV segments, including TRBV5-6, TRBV5-1 and TRBV20-1, more often than controls. Controls significantly exceeded multiple sclerosis patients in normalized Chao1 diversity. With F measure, samples from one preparation batch clustered together strongly.

cDNA libraries for TCR beta contained unique molecular identifiers. Each CDR3 protein is one row after TCRdb ran MiXCR on the PCR reads. The table records some 260,000 distinct CDR3 sequences, 36% of them present only once. A few counts support this clonotype. Its antigen is not identified. CDR1 is SGHRS, CDR2 YFSETQ, per germline. J gave up 0 bases and V 0 bases, and 14 bases lay outside the gene matches. This CDR3 has 20 amino acids. V and J are TRBV5-1 and TRBJ2-3; 9 bases are shared with TRBD2. The sample comprised blood. The sequence derives from a girl aged 5-17 years with multiple sclerosis. CDR3 bases: TGCGCCAGCAGCTTGGTTTCAGCGGGAGGCCTCGATTCTAGCACAGATACGCAGTATTTT. Its translation is CASSLVSAGGLDSSTDTQYF.